Sequencing of this TCR beta chain was carried out in a study of blood T cell repertoires in COVID-19. As for the study in general: PBMCs, B-cell-depleted T cells, or T cells were the source of the cDNA or gDNA that made up the material.

Per the original methods: Nucleated cell counts were estimated from reference gene primer amplification. The assay was immunoSEQ multiplex PCR, and TCRdb's table has in-frame clones only and misses some. From that table come the V and J calls and clone size; the DNA was used to work out D and trimming. Of some 140,000 clones in the sample, about four fifths are singletons; the top ten hold around 5%. Trimming removed 0 bases at V and 4 bases at J, with 12 bases between. The CDR3 is made up of 15 amino acids. From germline, CDR1 is SGHTA and CDR2 FQGNSA. Sequenced sample: peripheral blood. The V call is TRBV7-2, the J call TRBJ1-2; TRBD1 might be the D (6 bases). The sequence was collected from a woman between 65 and 79 years old with COVID-19, enrolled during active disease. As DNA, the CDR3 is TGTGCCAGCAGCTTAGCGCATGGGGGCCCCTATGGCTACACCTTC. This codes for CASSLAHGGPYGYTF.